A single sample gave rise to the 22 T cell receptor beta chains below, sequenced in a study of T cell repertoires and Cas9 in healthy adults. Profiled with immunoSEQ multiplex PCR; TCRdb holds only in-frame clones, not every one. Altogether approximately 23,000 clones are present, about 90% being singletons, with the ten largest covering approximately 1.5%. The material sequenced was CD4+ effector T cells (CD127+, CD25-, CD137-, CD154-) from PBMCs; culture status not recorded. These receptors were obtained from a human donor in good health.

This clone came up a few times. The chain recombines TRBV4-1 with TRBJ2-5; 11 positions match TRBD2. The V and J ends lost 1 base and 3 bases, in that order; junction bases with no gene match: 4. CDR1 and CDR2 (germline): MGHRA, YSYEKL. The CDR3 is made up of 16 amino acids. The DNA of the CDR3 is TGCGCCAGCAGCCAAGGGGGACTAGCGGTAAAAGAGACCCAGTACTTC. Translated, it gives CASSQGGLAVKETQYF.

The V and J genes are TRBV5-4 and TRBJ2-1; 10 nucleotides agree with TRBD1. J was trimmed by 8 bases and V by 4 bases; bases with no gene match: 6. Germline lookup yields CDR1 SGHNT and CDR2 YYREEE (reference sequence). The CDR3 consists of 14 residues. CDR3 in DNA: TGTGCCAGCAGCGGTCTGACAGGGGGCGATGAGCAGTTCTTC. It translates to CASSGLTGGDEQFF. The full variable domain, completed using reference TRBV5-4 and TRBJ2-1, is ETGVTQSPTHLIKTRGQQVTLRCSSQSGHNTVSWYQQALGQGPQFIFQYYREEENGRGNFPPRFSGLQFPNYSSELNVNALELDDSALYLCASSGLTGGDEQFFGPGTRLTVL.

The V call is TRBV6-1, the J call TRBJ1-2; D gene unclear. The V and J ends lost 2 bases and 8 bases respectively, with 9 bases between them. Germline lookup yields CDR1 MNHNS and CDR2 SASEGT. CDR3 length equals 12 residues. CDR3 region: CASSERPSGYTF. The CDR3, as DNA: TGTGCCAGCAGTGAACGGCCTAGCGGCTACACCTTC.

This chain connects TRBV7-2 to TRBJ2-3; TRBD2 agrees at 13 bases. There are 16 residues in the CDR3. V trimming: 5 bases; J trimming: 7 bases; junction bases outside the gene matches: 9. CDR1 SGHTA and CDR2 FQGNSA come from the germline V gene. The CDR3 nucleotides are TGTGCCAGCAGCCCACCGGGACTAGCGGGAATAAATACGCAGTATTTT. This codes for CASSPPGLAGINTQYF. Filled out from reference TRBV7-2 and TRBJ2-3, the complete variable domain reads GAGVSQSPSNKVTEKGKDVELRCDPISGHTALYWYRQSLGQGLEFLIYFQGNSAPDKSGLPSDRFSAERTGGSVSTLTIQRTQQEDSAVYLCASSPPGLAGINTQYFGPGTRLTVL.

The gene calls are TRBV9 and TRBJ1-2; D gene ambiguous. The CDR3 length is 14 residues. Germline assignment: CDR1 SGDLS and CDR2 YYNGEE. V lost 4 bases and J 7 bases, leaving 17 bases between the germline ends. The CDR3 is CASSSQREGLGYTF. The CDR3 DNA reads as TGTGCCAGCAGCTCCCAAAGGGAGGGCCTTGGCTACACCTTC.

This clone was detected only once. V usage is TRBV4-2 and J usage is TRBJ1-3; D ambiguous. Trimming cost V 0 bases and J 2 bases, with 11 bases left between them. Germline values: CDR1 LGHNA, CDR2 YNFKEQ. The CDR3 is made up of 16 amino acids. CDR3 in DNA: TGTGCCAGCAGCCAAGAGGAACGAGGGCCTGGAAACACCATATATTTT. Amino acids: CASSQEERGPGNTIYF.

The chain uses TRBV7-3 and TRBJ2-2; TRBD2 might be the D (5 bases). The CDR3 sequence is 14 residues long. Germline loops: CDR1 SGHTA, CDR2 FQGTGA. The ends were cut back, 5 bases at V and 7 bases at J, with 14 bases in the middle. CDR3 nucleotides: TGTGCCAGCAGCCCCCGGACTGGGCACGGGGAGCTGTTTTTT. Translated, it gives CASSPRTGHGELFF.

A single count supports this clone. V usage is TRBV28 and J usage is TRBJ2-5; D is unclear. The germline V and J ends were trimmed by 6 bases and 2 bases, with 22 bases remaining between them. This CDR3 has 17 amino acids. Germline values: CDR1 MDHEN, CDR2 SYDVKM. As DNA, the CDR3 is TGTGCCAGCAGGCGAACGGGCCTAAAGGCCGGGCAAGAGACCCAGTACTTC. Protein product: CASRRTGLKAGQETQYF.

This clone was seen a handful of times. The V call is TRBV6-1, the J call TRBJ2-7; D might be TRBD1 or TRBD2, each matching 6 bases. V shed 1 base and J shed 4 bases, with 14 bases lying between them. The germline V gene has CDR1 MNHNS and CDR2 SASEGT. The CDR3 contains 15 residues. The CDR3 region is CASSEGVGGRYEQYF. The CDR3 region has the DNA TGTGCCAGCAGTGAAGGGGTTGGGGGGCGTTACGAGCAGTACTTC.

The genes are TRBV9 and TRBJ1-1; D is unclear. Per germline, CDR1 SGDLS and CDR2 YYNGEE. The CDR3 length is 13 residues. Between the trimmed V and J ends, which lost 0 bases and 1 base, there was a span of 4 bases. CDR3 DNA sequence: TGTGCCAGCAGCGTAGTGCAGAACACTGAAGCTTTCTTT. Its translation is CASSVVQNTEAFF.

The CDR3 sequence: CASSPLTGNIQYF. In nucleotides, the CDR3 is TGTGCCAGCAGCCCCTTGACGGGAAACATTCAGTACTTC. V gene TRBV9 combines with J gene TRBJ2-4; no reliable D call. Germline-derived CDR1 and CDR2 are SGDLS and YYNGEE. This CDR3 spans 13 amino acids. The V and J ends lost 4 bases and 6 bases respectively, with 11 bases between them.

This chain connects TRBV9 to TRBJ2-2; D remains unclear. This CDR3 region has 15 residues. Trimming left V 3 bases short and J 1 base short, with 10 bases between. Germline V gene sequence: CDR1 SGDLS, CDR2 YYNGEE. The CDR3 reads CASSAQALNTGELFF. CDR3 bases: TGTGCCAGCAGCGCCCAAGCCTTGAACACCGGGGAGCTGTTTTTT.

This chain links TRBV7-3 with TRBJ2-2, with D unclear. The V gene lost 1 base and the J gene lost 0 bases, with 9 bases spanning the gap. The germline V gene encodes CDR1 SGHTA and CDR2 FQGTGA. The CDR3 spans 16 residues. The CDR3 sequence is CASSLSPRANTGELFF. The CDR3 bases are TGTGCCAGCAGCTTAAGTCCTAGAGCGAACACCGGGGAGCTGTTTTTT.

A word on this clone: The same CDR3 also results from other DNA sequences found in this sample. CDR3 bases: TGTGCCAGCAGCAAAGGGGCAGGGTCGGGGGAGACCCAGTACTTC. Its translation: CASSKGAGSGETQYF. The chain recombines TRBV21-1 with TRBJ2-5. TRBV21-1 is assigned pseudogene status. The CDR3 contains 15 residues.

This clone was seen just once. The chain combines TRBV28 with TRBJ1-5; no definite D call. This CDR3 is 16 amino acids long. Germline CDR1 MDHEN, CDR2 SYDVKM. Trimming removed 3 bases at V and 0 bases at J, with 12 bases between. The CDR3 nucleotides read TGTGCCAGCAGTTTTAGTGGGCGGGATAGCAATCAGCCCCAGCATTTT. Its translation is CASSFSGRDSNQPQHF.

The gene calls are TRBV7-9 and TRBJ1-4, with 9 bases matching TRBD1. This CDR3 comprises 14 residues. Germline V gives CDR1 SEHNR, CDR2 FQNEAQ (reference sequence). Trimming cost V 4 bases and J 5 bases; bases outside gene matches: 2. CDR3 sequence (DNA): TGTGCCAGCAGCTCGGACAGGGGAAATGAAAAACTGTTTTTT. Its translation is CASSSDRGNEKLFF.

This clone was seen more than once but under ten times. This chain joins TRBV21-1 and TRBJ1-3. TRBV21-1 counts as a pseudogene. The CDR3 covers 15 residues. CDR3 sequence reads: CASSPIKVSGNTIYF. The CDR3, as DNA: TGTGCCAGCAGCCCTATAAAGGTCTCTGGAAACACCATATATTTT.

The chain employs TRBV5-1 and TRBJ1-6; TRBD1 might be the D (6 bases). CDR1 and CDR2 from the germline V gene are SGHRS and YFSETQ. Trimming removed 1 base at V and 5 bases at J, with 13 bases between. This CDR3 contains 16 residues. The CDR3 DNA is TGCGCCAGCAGCTTGAATGCAGGGGTTCATAATTCACCCCTCCACTTT. This gives the protein CASSLNAGVHNSPLHF. Full variable domain (rest looked up from reference TRBV5-1 and TRBJ1-6): KAGVTQTPRYLIKTRGQQVTLSCSPISGHRSVSWYQQTPGQGLQFLFEYFSETQRNKGNFPGRFSGRQFSNSRSEMNVSTLELGDSALYLCASSLNAGVHNSPLHFGNGTRLTVT.

The V and J genes are TRBV2 and TRBJ1-1, with 9 bases that match TRBD1. V gave up 0 bases and J gave up 1 base; unmatched junction bases: 0. The CDR3 has 15 residues. The V gene's germline CDR1 is SNHLY and CDR2 FYNNEI. The CDR3 loop reads CASSEAGQGNTEAFF. DNA for the CDR3: TGTGCCAGCAGTGAAGCGGGACAGGGGAACACTGAAGCTTTCTTT.

In this sample, this clone turned up once. V usage is TRBV5-4 and J usage is TRBJ2-1; 10 nucleotides align to TRBD2. The V gene's germline CDR1 is SGHNT and CDR2 YYREEE (reference sequence). This CDR3 is built from 16 residues. V was pared by 1 base and J by 8 bases, with 9 bases of the junction left unmatched. CDR3 protein: CASSLLKAGGQDEQFF. The CDR3 DNA reads TGTGCCAGCAGCTTGTTAAAAGCGGGGGGGCAGGATGAGCAGTTCTTC.

CDR3 nucleotides: TGTGCCAGCAGCGTAGTGAACAAACCCGGGGAGCAGTTCTTC. As protein: CASSVVNKPGEQFF. The chain is built from TRBV9 and TRBJ2-1; D remains unclear. Deletions cut 0 bases from V and 10 bases from J, with 14 bases between. CDR3 size: 14 residues. CDR1 and CDR2 from the germline V gene are SGDLS and YYNGEE. The variable domain in full, completed from reference TRBV9 and TRBJ2-1, reads DSGVTQTPKHLITATGQRVTLRCSPRSGDLSVYWYQQSLDQGLQFLIQYYNGEERAKGNILERFSAQQFPDLHSELNLSSLELGDSALYFCASSVVNKPGEQFFGPGTRLTVL.

CDR3: CASSSQGPTSYEQYF. CDR3 bases: TGTGCCAGCAGCTCACAGGGTCCCACCTCCTACGAGCAGTACTTC. The V call is TRBV7-2, the J call TRBJ2-7; weak D call: TRBD1 (6 bases). This CDR3 comprises 15 residues. The germline V gene encodes CDR1 SGHTA and CDR2 FQGNSA. V was trimmed by 4 bases and J by 0 bases, leaving 13 bases between them. The whole variable domain, filled in from reference TRBV7-2 and TRBJ2-7, reads GAGVSQSPSNKVTEKGKDVELRCDPISGHTALYWYRQSLGQGLEFLIYFQGNSAPDKSGLPSDRFSAERTGGSVSTLTIQRTQQEDSAVYLCASSSQGPTSYEQYFGPGTRLTVT.